Given below is one TCR beta chain in context. Its cognate antigen is unknown. Germline V gene lookup returns CDR1 SGHKS and CDR2 YYEKEE (reference sequence). V dropped 3 bases and J dropped 2; count of bases not matched to a gene: 3. This CDR3 is built from 16 residues. Primers for the PCR totalled 60 Vbeta and 13 Jbeta. TCRdb's table, derived via immunoSEQ multiplex PCR, lists solely in-frame clones and lacks some. The sample has about 150,000 clones, around 57% seen once. This sample was included in a study of cytomegalovirus exposure and HLA in healthy donors. Findings and limits, study-wide: The study flagged some 170 TCR beta chains as cytomegalovirus-associated. Available immune exposure information covered CMV serostatus only. Specific recognition of CMV antigens was confirmed in vitro for a few chains (all CMV-associated). With later analysis, a missense DCLRE1C variant became linked to TCR beta V- and J-gene trimming.

Specimen: PBMCs. The sequence derives from a male donor in good health and CMV-seronegative. The chain uses TRBV5-5 and TRBJ1-4; 11 nucleotides line up with TRBD1. Here the CDR3 reads CASSWTGGGTNEKLFF. The CDR3 DNA sequence: TGTGCCAGCAGCTGGACAGGGGGCGGCACTAATGAAAAACTGTTTTTT.